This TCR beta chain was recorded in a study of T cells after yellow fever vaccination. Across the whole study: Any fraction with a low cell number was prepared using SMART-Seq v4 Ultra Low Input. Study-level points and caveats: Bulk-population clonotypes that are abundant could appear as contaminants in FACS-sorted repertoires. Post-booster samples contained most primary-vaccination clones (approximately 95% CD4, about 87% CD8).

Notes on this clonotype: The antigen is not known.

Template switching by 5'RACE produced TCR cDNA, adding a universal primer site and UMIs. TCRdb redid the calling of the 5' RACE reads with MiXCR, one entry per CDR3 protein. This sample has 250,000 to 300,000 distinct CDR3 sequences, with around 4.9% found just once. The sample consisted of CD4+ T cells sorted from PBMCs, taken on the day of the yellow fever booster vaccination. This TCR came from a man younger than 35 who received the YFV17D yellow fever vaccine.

CDR3 protein: CASSLLNVFYGYTF. The CDR3 DNA follows: TGTGCCAGCAGCTTACTTAATGTGTTCTATGGCTACACCTTC. The chain joins TRBV7-2 to TRBJ1-2; D is unclear. Germline CDR1 and CDR2: SGHTA and FQGNSA. V was trimmed by 2 bases and J by 4 bases, leaving 11 bases between them. The CDR3 contains 14 residues. Full variable domain (remainder filled in from reference TRBV7-2 and TRBJ1-2): GAGVSQSPSNKVTEKGKDVELRCDPISGHTALYWYRQSLGQGLEFLIYFQGNSAPDKSGLPSDRFSAERTGGSVSTLTIQRTQQEDSAVYLCASSLLNVFYGYTFGSGTRLTVV.